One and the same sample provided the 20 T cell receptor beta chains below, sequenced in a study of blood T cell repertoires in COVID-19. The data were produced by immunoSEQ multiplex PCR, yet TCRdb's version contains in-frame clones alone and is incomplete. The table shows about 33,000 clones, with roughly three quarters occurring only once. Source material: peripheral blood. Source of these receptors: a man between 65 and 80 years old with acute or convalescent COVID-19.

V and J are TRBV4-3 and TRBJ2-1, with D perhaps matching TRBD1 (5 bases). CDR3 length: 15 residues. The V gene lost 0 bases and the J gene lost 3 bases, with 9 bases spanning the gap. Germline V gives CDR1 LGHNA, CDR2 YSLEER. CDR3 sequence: CASSQDGQSYNEQFF. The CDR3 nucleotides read TGCGCCAGCAGCCAAGACGGACAAAGCTACAATGAGCAGTTCTTC.

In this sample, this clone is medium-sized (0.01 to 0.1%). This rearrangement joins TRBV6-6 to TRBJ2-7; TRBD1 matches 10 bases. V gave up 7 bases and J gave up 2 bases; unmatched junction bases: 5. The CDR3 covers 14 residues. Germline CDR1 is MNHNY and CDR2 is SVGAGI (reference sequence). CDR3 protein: CASMPGQGTYEQYF. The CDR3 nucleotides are TGTGCCAGCATGCCGGGACAGGGGACCTACGAGCAGTACTTC.

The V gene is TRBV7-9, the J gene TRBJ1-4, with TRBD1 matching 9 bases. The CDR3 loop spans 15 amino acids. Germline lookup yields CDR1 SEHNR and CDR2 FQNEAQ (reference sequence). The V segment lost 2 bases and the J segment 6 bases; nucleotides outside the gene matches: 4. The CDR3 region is CASSLLGQGYEKLFF. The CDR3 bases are TGTGCCAGCAGCTTATTGGGACAGGGATATGAAAAACTGTTTTTT. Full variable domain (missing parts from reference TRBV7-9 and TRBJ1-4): DTGVSQNPRHKITKRGQNVTFRCDPISEHNRLYWYRQTLGQGPEFLTYFQNEAQLEKSRLLSDRFSAERPKGSFSTLEIQRTEQGDSAMYLCASSLLGQGYEKLFFGSGTQLSVL.

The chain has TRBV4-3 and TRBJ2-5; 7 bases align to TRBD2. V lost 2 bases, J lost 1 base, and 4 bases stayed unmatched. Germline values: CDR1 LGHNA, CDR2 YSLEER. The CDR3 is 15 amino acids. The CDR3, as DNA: TGCGCCAGCAGCCAAACAGCGGGATCCCAAGAGACCCAGTACTTC. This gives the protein CASSQTAGSQETQYF.

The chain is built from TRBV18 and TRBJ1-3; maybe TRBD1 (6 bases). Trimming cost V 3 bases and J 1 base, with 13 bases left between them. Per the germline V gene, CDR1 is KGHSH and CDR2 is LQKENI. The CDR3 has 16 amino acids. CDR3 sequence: CASSPGTGMSGNTIYF. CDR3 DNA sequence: TGTGCCAGCTCACCCGGTACAGGGATGTCTGGAAACACCATATATTTT.

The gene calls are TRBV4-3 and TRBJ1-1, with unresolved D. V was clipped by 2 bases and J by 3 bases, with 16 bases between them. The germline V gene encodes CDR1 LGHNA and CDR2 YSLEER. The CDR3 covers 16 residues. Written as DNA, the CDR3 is TGCGCCAGCAGCCAATCCCCATGGCTAGCGGACACTGAAGCTTTCTTT. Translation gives CASSQSPWLADTEAFF.

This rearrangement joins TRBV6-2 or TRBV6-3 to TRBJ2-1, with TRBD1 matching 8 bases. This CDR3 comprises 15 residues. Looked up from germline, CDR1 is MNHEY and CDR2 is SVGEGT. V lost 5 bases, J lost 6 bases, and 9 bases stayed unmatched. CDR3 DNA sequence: TGTGCCAGCAGTAGCTTTCAAACAGGGGGCAATGAGCAGTTCTTC. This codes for CASSSFQTGGNEQFF.

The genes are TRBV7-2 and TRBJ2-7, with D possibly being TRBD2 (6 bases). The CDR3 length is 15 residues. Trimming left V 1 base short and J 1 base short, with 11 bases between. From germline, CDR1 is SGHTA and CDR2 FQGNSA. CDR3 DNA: TGTGCCAGCAGCTTAGATCTCGGGGGATCCTACGAGCAGTACTTC. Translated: CASSLDLGGSYEQYF.

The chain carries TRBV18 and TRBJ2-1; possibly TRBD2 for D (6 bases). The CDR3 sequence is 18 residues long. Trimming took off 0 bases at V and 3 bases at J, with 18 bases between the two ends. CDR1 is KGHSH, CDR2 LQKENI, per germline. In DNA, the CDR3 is TGTGCCAGCTCACCACCAGGGAGGCCCCTTTTGGGCTACAATGAGCAGTTCTTC. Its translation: CASSPPGRPLLGYNEQFF.

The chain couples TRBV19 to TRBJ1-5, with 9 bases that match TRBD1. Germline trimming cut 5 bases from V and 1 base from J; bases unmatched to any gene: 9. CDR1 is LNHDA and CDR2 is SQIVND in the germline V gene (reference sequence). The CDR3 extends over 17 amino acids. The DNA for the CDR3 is TGTGCCAGTAGTTCAACAGGGGGCGTATCGAGCAATCAGCCCCAGCATTTT. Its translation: CASSSTGGVSSNQPQHF.

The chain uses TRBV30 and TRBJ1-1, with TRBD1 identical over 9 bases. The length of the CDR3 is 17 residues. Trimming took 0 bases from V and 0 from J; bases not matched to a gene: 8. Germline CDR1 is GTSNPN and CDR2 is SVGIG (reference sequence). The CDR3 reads CAWSVQGAGAMNTEAFF. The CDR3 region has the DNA TGTGCCTGGAGTGTACAGGGGGCAGGCGCTATGAACACTGAAGCTTTCTTT.

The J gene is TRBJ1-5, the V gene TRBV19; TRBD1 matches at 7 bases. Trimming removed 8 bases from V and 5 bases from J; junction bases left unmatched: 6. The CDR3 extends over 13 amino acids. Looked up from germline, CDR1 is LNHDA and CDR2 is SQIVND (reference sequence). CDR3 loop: CASRDSHYQPQHF. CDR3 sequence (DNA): TGTGCCAGTCGGGACAGCCACTATCAGCCCCAGCATTTT. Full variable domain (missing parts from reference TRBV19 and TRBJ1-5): DGGITQSPKYLFRKEGQNVTLSCEQNLNHDAMYWYRQDPGQGLRLIYYSQIVNDFQKGDIAEGYSVSREKKESFPLTVTSAQKNPTAFYLCASRDSHYQPQHFGDGTRLSIL.

The CDR3 nucleotides read TGTGCCAGCAGTTATAGCACCCTTTCCTACGAGCAGTACTTC. This encodes CASSYSTLSYEQYF. The genes are TRBV6-5 and TRBJ2-7; D unclear. This CDR3 has 14 amino acids. Trimming pared 3 bases from V and 1 base from J, leaving 10 bases between. Germline V gives CDR1 MNHEY, CDR2 SVGAGI.

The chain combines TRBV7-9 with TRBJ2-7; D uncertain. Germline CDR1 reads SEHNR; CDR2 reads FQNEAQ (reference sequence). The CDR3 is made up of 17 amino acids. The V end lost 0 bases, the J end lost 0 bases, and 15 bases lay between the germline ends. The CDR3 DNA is TGTGCCAGCAGCTTAGCGATATCTACTCAAAGCTCCTACGAGCAGTACTTC. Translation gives CASSLAISTQSSYEQYF.

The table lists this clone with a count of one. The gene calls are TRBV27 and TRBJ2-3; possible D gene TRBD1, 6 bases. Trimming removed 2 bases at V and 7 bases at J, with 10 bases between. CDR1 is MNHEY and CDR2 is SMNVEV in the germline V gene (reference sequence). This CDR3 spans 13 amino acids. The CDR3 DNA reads TGTGCCAGCAGTTTACCAGGGGCCCATACGCAGTATTTT. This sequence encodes CASSLPGAHTQYF.

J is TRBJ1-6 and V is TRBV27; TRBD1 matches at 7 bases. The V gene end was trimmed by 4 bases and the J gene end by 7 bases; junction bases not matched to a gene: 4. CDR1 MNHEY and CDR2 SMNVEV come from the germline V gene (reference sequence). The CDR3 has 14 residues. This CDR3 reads CASSWRDRNSPLHF. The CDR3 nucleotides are TGTGCCAGCAGTTGGCGGGACAGAAATTCACCCCTCCACTTT.

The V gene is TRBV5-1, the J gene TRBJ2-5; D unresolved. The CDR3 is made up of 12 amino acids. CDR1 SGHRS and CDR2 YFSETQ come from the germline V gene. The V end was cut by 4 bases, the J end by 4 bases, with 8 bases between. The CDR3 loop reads CASSQRRETQYF. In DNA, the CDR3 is TGCGCCAGCAGCCAGAGGCGAGAGACCCAGTACTTC.

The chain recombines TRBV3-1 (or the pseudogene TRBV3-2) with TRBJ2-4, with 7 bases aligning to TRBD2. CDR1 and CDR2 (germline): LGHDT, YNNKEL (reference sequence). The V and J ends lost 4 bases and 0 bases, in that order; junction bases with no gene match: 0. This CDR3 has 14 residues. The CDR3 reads CASSRGGAKNIQYF. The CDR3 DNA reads TGTGCCAGCAGCCGGGGGGGAGCCAAAAACATTCAGTACTTC.

The DNA of the CDR3 is TGTGCCAGCAGCTTGGACAGGGGGCCATATGGCTACACCTTC. Its protein is CASSLDRGPYGYTF. V and J are TRBV5-4 and TRBJ1-2, with TRBD1 matching over 9 bases. Germline CDR1 reads SGHNT; CDR2 reads YYREEE (reference sequence). The V and J ends lost 0 bases and 5 bases, in that order; junction bases with no gene match: 2. The CDR3 consists of 14 residues.

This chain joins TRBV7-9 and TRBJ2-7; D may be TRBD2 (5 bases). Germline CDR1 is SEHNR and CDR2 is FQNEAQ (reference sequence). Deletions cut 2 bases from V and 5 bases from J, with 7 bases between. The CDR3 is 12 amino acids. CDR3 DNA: TGTGCCAGCAGCTTATTGGGAGACGAGCAGTACTTC. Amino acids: CASSLLGDEQYF.